This T cell receptor beta chain was sequenced during a study of shared T cell receptors in the human thymus (dated by TCRdb to the early 2020s). Concerning the study at large: The study investigated the way shared, self-reactive T-cell receptor alpha chains are produced in the human thymus.

For this clone: The clone's antigen remains unknown. Base qualities are not recorded, but no much larger clone differs from it by a single base.

The germline V gene (reference sequence) sets CDR1 to SEHNR and CDR2 to FQNEAQ. Its CDR3 holds 13 amino acids, cysteine through phenylalanine. CDR3 DNA is the only sequence kept; it has 39 bases, read in frame from the first base. Trimming at the junction amounts to 4 bases on V and 0 bases on J, and the germline ends lie 7 bases apart. The protocol used for the library was the immunoSEQ multiplex PCR assay. TCRdb mirrors the immuneACCESS table, restricted to in-frame sequences. Some clones are absent from its copies; in checked studies, under half trace to an unresolved V gene, and the reason for the others is unknown. The sample contains some 720,000 clones, approximately 88% of them found a single time. The leading ten clones occupy around 0.01% of the sample. This sample also appeared in a second study, on human thymus T cells. The second investigation adds: The donors were immunologically healthy infants in Finland who had open corrective cardiac surgery for congenital heart defects. The thymus tissue came from surgical resects taken out during corrective cardiac surgery. Biased V and J gene segment usage appeared to be present in both thymic and peripheral blood repertoires. Highly overlapping thymic TCR repertoires among unrelated individuals were reported in the related research. The study described the TCR alpha and beta repertoires in roughly 8 infant thymus samples and a few matching peripheral blood samples. The cohort included about 6 male and a couple of female infants, with donor ages spanning 7 to 244 days. After being mechanically released from the tissue, thymocytes were kept at -70 degrees C in pellets of roughly 9.5-32 million cells. A QIAsymphony instrument was used to extract genomic DNA from the frozen cell pellets. The immunoSEQ multiplex PCR assay was used to amplify the TCRB and TCRAD loci from a standardized quantity of quality-controlled genomic DNA. The amplicons covered the V(D)J region and were long enough to include the CDR3 and to identify the V and J genes. Through the commercial immunoSEQ service, the amplicons were sequenced on an Illumina platform. Primer bias and sequencing errors were corrected as previously described, and TCRAD and TCRB were defined on the basis of the IMGT database. Repertoires were analysed with immunoSEQ Analyzer 3.0 and VDJTools, covering basic statistics, V/J segment usage, diversity estimates, rarefaction and pairwise overlap. To estimate diversity, the Chao1, ChaoE, Efron-Thisted, Shannon and inverse Simpson indices were applied, and diversity was also estimated on datasets down-sampled to the smallest sample. Repertoire overlap used strict matching of CDR3 nucleotide sequence, V gene and J gene, with Jaccard-based multidimensional scaling clustering. Thymus samples yielded on average approximately 840,000 unique TCRB clonotypes, compared with some 89,000 from blood samples.

The specimen was thymocytes. The receptor's source is a boy younger than two with a congenital heart defect. Donor details come from another sample of the same person, matched by shared clones. The chain was built from TRBV7-9 and TRBJ2-7, with no confident D gene call. The CDR3 protein sequence reads: CASSSPGSYEQYF. The DNA is as follows: TGTGCCAGCAGCTCCCCCGGCTCCTACGAGCAGTACTTC.